This T cell receptor beta chain emerged from a study of T cells after yellow fever vaccination. The V end lost 5 bases, the J end lost 2 bases, and 12 bases lay between the germline ends. CDR1 is SEHNR and CDR2 is FQNEAQ in the germline V gene (reference sequence). CDR3 length: 15 amino acids. Turning to this clonotype: Its antigen is undetermined.

Points from the study as a whole: One caveat is that FACS-sorted repertoires could contain abundant clonotypes contaminating from the bulk population. Most primary-vaccination clones reappeared after the booster (approximately 96% CD4, about 88% CD8).

Template switching with 5'RACE generated the TCR cDNA and added a universal primer site and UMIs. TCRdb independently ran MiXCR on the 5' RACE reads; one entry per CDR3 protein. The sample has 500,000 to 550,000 distinct CDR3 sequences; 20% to 25% are singletons. The sequence was collected from a man aged 18 to 29 who received the YFV17D yellow fever vaccine. Sequencing used PBMCs, obtained approximately 20 days after the first yellow fever vaccination. The rearrangement uses TRBV7-9 and TRBJ2-2; possible D gene TRBD1, 5 bases. CDR3 nucleotides: TGTGCCAGCAGCGGAGACAGAAAAAACACCGGGGAGCTGTTTTTT. As protein: CASSGDRKNTGELFF.